The present T cell receptor beta chain was sequenced within a study of shared T cell receptors in the human thymus. Trimming took 3 bases from V and 4 from J; bases not matched to a gene: 21. The CDR3 loop spans 19 amino acids. Germline CDR1 and CDR2: GTSNPN and SVGIG (reference sequence). This table comes from immunoSEQ multiplex PCR, and its TCRdb copy is limited to in-frame clones, with some not included. The sample yields about 660,000 clones, 80% to 90% seen once. This sample also appeared in a second study, on human thymus T cells. That report adds: Donation came from healthy Finnish infants having corrective surgery for congenital heart defects. Resections removed during corrective heart surgery provided the thymus tissue used. Usage of V and J genes appeared biased in thymic and blood repertoires. Related research has reported that thymic repertoires overlap highly among unrelated individuals.

The chain uses TRBV30 and TRBJ2-5; 9 nucleotides line up with TRBD1. The receptor was derived from a boy under three years old with a congenital heart defect. The sample was thymocytes. CDR3 protein: CAWRCFPRDRVFGRETQYF. CDR3 coding DNA: TGTGCCTGGAGGTGTTTCCCGCGGGACAGGGTGTTTGGTCGAGAGACCCAGTACTTC.